This TCR beta chain came from a study of blood T cells in healthy people across ages. Trimming left V 2 bases short and J 2 bases short, with 18 bases between. Germline CDR1 reads LGHDT; CDR2 reads YNNKEL (reference sequence). This CDR3 region has 17 residues. A sample-barcoded 5' primer and a J-beta primer mix were used in a second PCR of roughly 6 to 12 cycles. Every cDNA molecule carried a tag from a template-switch adaptor bearing 12 random nucleotides. TCRdb passed the 5' RACE reads through MiXCR, listing each CDR3 protein once. The data contain about 1.4 million distinct CDR3 sequences, approximately 59% of them singletons. Remarks on this clonotype: The target antigen is unknown.

Study-level points and caveats: PBMC samples, being unsorted, prevented any conclusive comparison of naive and antigen-experienced cells.

The receptor was derived from a man aged 18 to 35 in good health. The sequencing sample was made of blood. This chain uses TRBV3-1 with TRBJ2-5; TRBD2 might be the D (6 bases). The CDR3 region has the DNA TGTGCCAGCAGCCAACTCTCCGAGACTAGAAAGCAAGAGACCCAGTACTTC. Translation gives CASSQLSETRKQETQYF.